This T cell receptor beta chain was recorded in a study of blood T cell repertoires in COVID-19. As for the study in general: Sites in the United States, Italy and Spain provided acute and convalescent COVID-19 samples.

Seattle patient enrollment occurred during active infection, with longitudinal follow-up thereafter. In the study's own analysis: Nucleated cell counts were estimated from reference gene primer amplification. TCRdb's copy holds only in-frame clones and misses some; the assay was immunoSEQ multiplex PCR. D and trimming were read from the DNA, whereas the V and J calls and clone size are those reported in that table. The data show 250,000 to 350,000 clones, 80% to 90% seen once. Germline CDR1 is SNHLY and CDR2 is FYNNEI. CDR3 length: 14 amino acids. V dropped 7 bases and J dropped 1 base, with 13 bases sitting between them.

The rearrangement uses TRBV2 and TRBJ2-5; D uncertain. Sequencing was performed on peripheral blood. The receptor's source is a woman in her 70s with COVID-19, enrolled during active disease. The CDR3 region is CASNGFSPQETQYF. CDR3 DNA sequence: TGTGCCAGCAACGGGTTCAGTCCCCAAGAGACCCAGTACTTC. Drawing the rest from reference TRBV2 and TRBJ2-5, the complete variable domain is EPEVTQTPSHQVTQMGQEVILRCVPISNHLYFYWYRQILGQKVEFLVSFYNNEISEKSEIFDDQFSVERPDGSNFTLKIRSTKLEDSAMYFCASNGFSPQETQYFGPGTRLLVL.